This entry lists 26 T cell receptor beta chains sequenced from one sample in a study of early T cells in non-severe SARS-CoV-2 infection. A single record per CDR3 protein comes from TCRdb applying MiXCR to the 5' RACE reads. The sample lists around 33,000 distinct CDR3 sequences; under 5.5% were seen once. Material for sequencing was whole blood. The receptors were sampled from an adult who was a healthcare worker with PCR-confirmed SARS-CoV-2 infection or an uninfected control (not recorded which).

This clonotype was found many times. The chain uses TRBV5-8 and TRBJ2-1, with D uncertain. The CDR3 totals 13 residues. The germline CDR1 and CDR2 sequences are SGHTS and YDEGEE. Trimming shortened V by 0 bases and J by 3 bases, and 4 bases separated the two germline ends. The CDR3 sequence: CASSLDNYNEQFF. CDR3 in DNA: TGTGCCAGCAGCTTGGACAACTACAATGAGCAGTTCTTC.

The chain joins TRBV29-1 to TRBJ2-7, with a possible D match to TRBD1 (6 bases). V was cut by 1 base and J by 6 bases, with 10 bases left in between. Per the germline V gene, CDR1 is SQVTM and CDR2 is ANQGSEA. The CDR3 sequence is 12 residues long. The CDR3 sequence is CSVEGQGSEQYF. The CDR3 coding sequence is TGCAGCGTTGAAGGGCAGGGGAGCGAGCAGTACTTC.

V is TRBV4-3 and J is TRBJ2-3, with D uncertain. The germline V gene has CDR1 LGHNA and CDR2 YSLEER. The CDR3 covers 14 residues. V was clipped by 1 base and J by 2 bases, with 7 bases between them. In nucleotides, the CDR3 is TGCGCCAGCAGCCAAGGCAGATACACAGATACGCAGTATTTT. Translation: CASSQGRYTDTQYF.

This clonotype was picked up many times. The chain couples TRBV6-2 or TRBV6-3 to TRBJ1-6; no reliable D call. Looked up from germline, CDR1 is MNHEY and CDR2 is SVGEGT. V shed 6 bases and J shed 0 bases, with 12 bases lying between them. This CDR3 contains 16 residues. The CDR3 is CASRIIGSSYNSPLHF. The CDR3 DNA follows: TGTGCCAGCAGGATTATCGGTAGCTCCTATAATTCACCCCTCCACTTT.

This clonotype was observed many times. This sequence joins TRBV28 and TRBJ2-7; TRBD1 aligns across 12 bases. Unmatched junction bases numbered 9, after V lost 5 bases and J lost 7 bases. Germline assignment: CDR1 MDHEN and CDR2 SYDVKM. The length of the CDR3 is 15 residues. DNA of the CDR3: TGTGCCAGCAGTCCCCCGGGACAGGGGGCGAATGAGCAGTACTTC. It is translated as CASSPPGQGANEQYF. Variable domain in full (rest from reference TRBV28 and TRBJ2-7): DVKVTQSSRYLVKRTGEKVFLECVQDMDHENMFWYRQDPGLGLRLIYFSYDVKMKEKGDIPEGYSVSREKKERFSLILESASTNQTSMYLCASSPPGQGANEQYFGPGTRLTVT.

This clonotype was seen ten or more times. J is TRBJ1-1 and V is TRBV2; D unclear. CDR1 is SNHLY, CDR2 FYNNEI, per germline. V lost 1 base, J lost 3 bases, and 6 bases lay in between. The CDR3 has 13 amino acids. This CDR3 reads CASSEEVDTEAFF. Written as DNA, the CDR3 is TGTGCCAGCAGTGAAGAGGTGGACACTGAAGCTTTCTTT.

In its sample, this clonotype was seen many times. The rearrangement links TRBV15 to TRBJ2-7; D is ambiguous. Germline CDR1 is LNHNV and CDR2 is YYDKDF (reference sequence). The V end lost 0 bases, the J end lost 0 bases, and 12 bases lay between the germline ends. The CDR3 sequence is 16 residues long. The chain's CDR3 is CATSRDPARSSYEQYF. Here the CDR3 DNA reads TGTGCCACCAGCAGAGATCCGGCTCGGAGCTCCTACGAGCAGTACTTC.

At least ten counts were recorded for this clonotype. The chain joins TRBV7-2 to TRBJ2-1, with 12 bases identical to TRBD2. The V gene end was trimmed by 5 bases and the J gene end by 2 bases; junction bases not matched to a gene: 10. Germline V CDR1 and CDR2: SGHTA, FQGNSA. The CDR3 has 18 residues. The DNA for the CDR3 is TGTGCCAGCAGCCTCCAGGCTAGCGGGGGGGCCCCCTACAATGAGCAGTTCTTC. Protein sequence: CASSLQASGGAPYNEQFF.

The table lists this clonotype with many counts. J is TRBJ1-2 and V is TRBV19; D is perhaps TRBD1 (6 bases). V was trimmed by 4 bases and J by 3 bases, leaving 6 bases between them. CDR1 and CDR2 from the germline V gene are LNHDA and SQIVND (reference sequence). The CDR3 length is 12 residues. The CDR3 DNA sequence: TGTGCCAGTAGTAGGACAGACTATGGCTACACCTTC. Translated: CASSRTDYGYTF.

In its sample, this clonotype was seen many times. The CDR3 region has the DNA TGTGCCAGCAGTTTAATGTCCGGGGTAGTGGGTAGCGGGGGCGCTAGCACAGATACGCAGTATTTT. Amino acids: CASSLMSGVVGSGGASTDTQYF. The chain employs TRBV28 and TRBJ2-3; 9 bases are a match to TRBD2. Trimming at V came to 2 bases and at J to 0 bases, leaving 21 bases not matched to a gene. CDR1 and CDR2 (germline): MDHEN, SYDVKM. This CDR3 contains 22 residues.

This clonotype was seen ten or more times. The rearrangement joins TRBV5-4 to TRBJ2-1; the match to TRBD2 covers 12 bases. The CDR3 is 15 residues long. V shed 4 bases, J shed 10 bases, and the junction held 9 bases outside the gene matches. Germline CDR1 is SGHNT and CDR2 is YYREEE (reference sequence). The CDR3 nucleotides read TGTGCCAGCAGCCAGCCTAGCGGGGGGGCCGGAGAGCAGTTCTTC. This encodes CASSQPSGGAGEQFF.

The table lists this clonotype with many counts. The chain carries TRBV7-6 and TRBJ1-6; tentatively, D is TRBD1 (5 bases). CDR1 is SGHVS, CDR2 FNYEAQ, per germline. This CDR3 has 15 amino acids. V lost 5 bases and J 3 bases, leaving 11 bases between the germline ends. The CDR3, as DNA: TGTGCCAGCAGCAACGACAGTAGCTATAATTCACCCCTCCACTTT. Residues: CASSNDSSYNSPLHF. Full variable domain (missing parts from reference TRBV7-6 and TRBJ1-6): GAGVSQSPRYKVTKRGQDVALRCDPISGHVSLYWYRQALGQGPEFLTYFNYEAQQDKSGLPNDRFSAERPEGSISTLTIQRTEQRDSAMYRCASSNDSSYNSPLHFGNGTRLTVT.

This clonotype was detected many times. The CDR3 bases are TGTGCCAGCCGAACCGGGACAGATGGAAACACCATATATTTT. Its translation: CASRTGTDGNTIYF. The rearrangement joins TRBV7-8 to TRBJ1-3; TRBD1 matches at 7 bases. Looked up from germline, CDR1 is SGHVS and CDR2 is FQNEAQ. The CDR3 length is 14 residues. Trimming took 8 bases from V and 3 from J; bases not matched to a gene: 7.

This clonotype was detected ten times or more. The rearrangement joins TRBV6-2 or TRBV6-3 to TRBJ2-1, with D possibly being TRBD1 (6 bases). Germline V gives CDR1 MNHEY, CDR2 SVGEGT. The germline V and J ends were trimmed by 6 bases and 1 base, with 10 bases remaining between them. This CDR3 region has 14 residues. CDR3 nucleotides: TGTGCCAGCAGCCCACAGGGATCCTACAATGAGCAGTTCTTC. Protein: CASSPQGSYNEQFF.

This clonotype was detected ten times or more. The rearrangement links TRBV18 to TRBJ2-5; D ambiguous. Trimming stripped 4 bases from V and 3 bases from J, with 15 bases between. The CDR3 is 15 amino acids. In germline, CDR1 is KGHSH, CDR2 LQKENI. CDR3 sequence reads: CASSQTGPPEETQYF. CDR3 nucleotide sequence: TGTGCCAGCTCACAAACGGGTCCGCCCGAAGAGACCCAGTACTTC.

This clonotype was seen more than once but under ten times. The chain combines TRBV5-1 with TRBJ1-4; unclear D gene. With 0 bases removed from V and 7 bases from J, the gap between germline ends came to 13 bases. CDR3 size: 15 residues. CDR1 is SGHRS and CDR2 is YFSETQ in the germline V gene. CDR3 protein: CASSLAGKGSEKLFF. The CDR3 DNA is TGCGCCAGCAGCTTGGCCGGGAAGGGCAGTGAAAAACTGTTTTTT.

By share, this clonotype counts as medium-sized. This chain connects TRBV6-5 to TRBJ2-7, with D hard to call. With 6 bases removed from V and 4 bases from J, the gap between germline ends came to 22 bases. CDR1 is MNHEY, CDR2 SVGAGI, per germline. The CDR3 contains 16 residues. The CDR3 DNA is TGTGCCAGCAGCCTCTCCCCCCCGATTTTCGATTACGAGCAGTACTTC. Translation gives CASSLSPPIFDYEQYF.

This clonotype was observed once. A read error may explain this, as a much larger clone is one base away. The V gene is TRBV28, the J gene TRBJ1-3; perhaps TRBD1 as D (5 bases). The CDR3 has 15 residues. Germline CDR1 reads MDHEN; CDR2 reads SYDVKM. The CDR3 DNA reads TGTGCCAGCATCTCTGGCCAGGGTTCTGGAAACACCACATATTTT. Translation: CASISGQGSGNTTYF.

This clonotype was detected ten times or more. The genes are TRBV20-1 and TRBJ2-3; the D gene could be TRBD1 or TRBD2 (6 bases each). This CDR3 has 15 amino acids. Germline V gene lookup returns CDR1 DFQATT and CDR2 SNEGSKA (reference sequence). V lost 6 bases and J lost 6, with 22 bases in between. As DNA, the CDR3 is TGCAGTGCGCAAAACGGCCGGGGGCGGTCGGATACGCAGTATTTT. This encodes CSAQNGRGRSDTQYF.

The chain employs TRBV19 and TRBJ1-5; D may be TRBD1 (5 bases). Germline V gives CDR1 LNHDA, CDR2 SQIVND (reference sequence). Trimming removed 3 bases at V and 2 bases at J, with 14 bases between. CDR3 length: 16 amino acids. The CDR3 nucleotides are TGTGCCAGTAGTATCCTCGGGGGGGACGGCAATCAGCCCCAGCATTTT. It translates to CASSILGGDGNQPQHF.

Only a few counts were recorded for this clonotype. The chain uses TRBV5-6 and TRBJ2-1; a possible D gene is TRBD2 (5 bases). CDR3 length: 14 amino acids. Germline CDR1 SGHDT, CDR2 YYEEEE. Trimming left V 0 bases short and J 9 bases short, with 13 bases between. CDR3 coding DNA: TGTGCCAGCAGCTTGGCGTTTGGAGGATCTGAGCAGTTCTTC. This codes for CASSLAFGGSEQFF.

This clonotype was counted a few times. The CDR3 region is CSVVDRFKFTDTQYF. The CDR3 coding sequence is TGCAGCGTGGTCGACAGGTTTAAGTTCACAGATACGCAGTATTTT. The rearrangement joins TRBV29-1 to TRBJ2-3; possibly TRBD1 for D (6 bases). This CDR3 comprises 15 residues. Germline CDR1 reads SQVTM; CDR2 reads ANQGSEA. With 6 bases removed from V and 2 bases from J, the gap between germline ends came to 18 bases.

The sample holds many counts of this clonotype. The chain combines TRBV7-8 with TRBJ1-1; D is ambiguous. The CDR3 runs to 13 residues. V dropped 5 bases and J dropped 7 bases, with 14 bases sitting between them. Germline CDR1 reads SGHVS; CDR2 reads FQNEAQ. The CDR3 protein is CASSLYRADEAFF. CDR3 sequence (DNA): TGTGCCAGCAGCCTCTACAGAGCCGATGAAGCTTTCTTT.

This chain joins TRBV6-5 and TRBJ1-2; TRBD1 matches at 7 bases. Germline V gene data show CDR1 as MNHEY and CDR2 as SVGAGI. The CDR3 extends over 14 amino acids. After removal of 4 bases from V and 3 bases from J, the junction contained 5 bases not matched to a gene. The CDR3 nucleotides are TGTGCCAGCAGTTCGACAGGGTCGGACTATGGCTACACCTTC. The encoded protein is CASSSTGSDYGYTF.

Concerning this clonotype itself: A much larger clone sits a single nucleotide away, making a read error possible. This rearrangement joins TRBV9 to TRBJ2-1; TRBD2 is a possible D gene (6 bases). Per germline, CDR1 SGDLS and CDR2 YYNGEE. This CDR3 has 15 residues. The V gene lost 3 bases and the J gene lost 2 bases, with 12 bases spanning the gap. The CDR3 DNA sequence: TGTGCCAGCAGCGAAGAAGCTAGCGCCTACAATGAGCAGTTCTTC. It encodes CASSEEASAYNEQFF.

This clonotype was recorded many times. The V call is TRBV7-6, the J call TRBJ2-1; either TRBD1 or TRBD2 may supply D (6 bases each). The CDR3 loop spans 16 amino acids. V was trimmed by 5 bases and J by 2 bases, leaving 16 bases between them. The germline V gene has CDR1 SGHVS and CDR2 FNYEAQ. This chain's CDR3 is CASSPYGGGTYNEQFF. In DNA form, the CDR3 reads TGTGCCAGCAGCCCTTACGGAGGGGGAACCTACAATGAGCAGTTCTTC.